Listed below are T cell receptor beta chains from one sample, sequenced in a study of blood T cell repertoires in COVID-19. TCRdb's copy holds only in-frame clones and misses some; the assay was immunoSEQ multiplex PCR. The sample carries some 240,000 clones, nearly 90% recorded once. Sequences were obtained from peripheral blood. Receptor source: a woman between 35 and 50 years old who had recovered from COVID-19. Both conserved end residues are part of each CDR3. A D gene is named only where the DNA matches it firmly. For some rows the clone size is stated as once, few or many, or as a class when expanded; others skip it.

TRBD1,TRBJ2-3,17,TRBV9,NA,TGTGCCAGCAGCGTAGGGGTGAGGGCACAGGGGGTAGTAACGCAGTATTTT,CASSVGVRAQGVVTQYF
TRBD1,TRBJ1-4,15,TRBV27,NA,TGTGCCAGCAGGATACACAGGGGGGGAAGTGAAAAACTGTTTTTT,CASRIHRGGSEKLFF
TRBD1,TRBJ1-1,17,TRBV7-6,NA,TGTGCCAGCAGCCCGGCTGTTGGAGGGGGCGCGTACACTGAAGCTTTCTTT,CASSPAVGGGAYTEAFF
NA,TRBJ2-5,15,TRBV24-1,NA,TGTGCCACCAGTGCTCCCGGGTCCTCGGGAGAGACCCAGTACTTC,CATSAPGSSGETQYF
NA,TRBJ2-2,15,TRBV25-1,few,TGTGCCAGCAGTGCTACTCGGGGAGTAACCGGGGAGCTGTTTTTT,CASSATRGVTGELFF
TRBD2,TRBJ2-2,17,TRBV3-1/TRBV3-2,once,TGTGCCAGCAGCCAAGATGGGGGACTAGCGGGGACCGGGGAGCTGTTTTTT,CASSQDGGLAGTGELFF
NA,TRBJ1-1,14,TRBV5-4,once,TGTGCCAGCAGCTCCCTGGGGGCGCACACTGAAGCTTTCTTT,CASSSLGAHTEAFF
NA,TRBJ1-6,12,TRBV9,few,TGTGCCAGCAGCAGCGAAGGTTCACCCCTCCACTTT,CASSSEGSPLHF
TRBD1,TRBJ2-7,16,TRBV28,NA,TGTGCCAGCAGTTTATCCCGGGACAGGGTCTCCTACGAGCAGTACTTC,CASSLSRDRVSYEQYF
NA,TRBJ1-2,15,TRBV9,NA,TGTGCCAGCAGCGTAGGAATAGATATTAACTATGGCTACACCTTC,CASSVGIDINYGYTF
TRBD1,TRBJ1-3,16,TRBV2,NA,TGTGCCAGCAGTTCCGATCAGGGGGCTTTTGGAAACACCATATATTTT,CASSSDQGAFGNTIYF
TRBD1,TRBJ2-7,15,TRBV3-1/TRBV3-2,many,TGTGCCAGCAGCCCGCGACAGGGTGGTTCCCACGAGCAGTACTTC,CASSPRQGGSHEQYF
NA,TRBJ1-1,13,TRBV28,NA,TGTGCCAGCAGTTTACCAGAGAACACTGAAGCTTTCTTT,CASSLPENTEAFF
TRBD1,TRBJ2-3,17,TRBV5-1,NA,TGCGCCAGCAGCTTAGGAACAGGGGGAATTGTTACAGATACGCAGTATTTT,CASSLGTGGIVTDTQYF
NA,TRBJ1-4,14,TRBV28,NA,TGTGCCAGCAGTTTACTGGGCCAGGTCGAAAAACTGTTTTTT,CASSLLGQVEKLFF
NA,TRBJ2-4,14,TRBV5-5,NA,TGTGCCAGCAGCTTTGCCGGGGATGAAAACATTCAGTACTTC,CASSFAGDENIQYF
TRBD2,TRBJ2-3,18,TRBV7-8,NA,TGTGCCAGCAGCTCCTTCGGAAGGGCTAGCGGTCGCACAGATACGCAGTATTTT,CASSSFGRASGRTDTQYF
NA,TRBJ1-6,14,TRBV19,NA,TGTGCCAGTAGTCCGGAGACCTATAATTCACCCCTCCACTTT,CASSPETYNSPLHF
NA,TRBJ1-4,13,TRBV14,NA,TGTGCCAGCAGCCGAAGCGGGAATGAAAAACTGTTTTTT,CASSRSGNEKLFF
NA,TRBJ2-1,16,TRBV4-1,few,TGCGCCAGCAGTATAGAGGAGGGCGGGTCCTACAATGAGCAGTTCTTC,CASSIEEGGSYNEQFF
NA,TRBJ1-1,11,TRBV20-1,NA,TGCAGTGCTAGCGGCCGGGGGAGAGCTTTCTTT,CSASGRGRAFF
TRBD2,TRBJ2-2,17,TRBV20-1,NA,TGCAGTGCGAGTGGACTAGCGGGGGGCCTAAACACCGGGGAGCTGTTTTTT,CSASGLAGGLNTGELFF
TRBD1,TRBJ1-2,11,TRBV2,NA,TGTGCCAGTTTACAGGGGGCTGGCTACACCTTC,CASLQGAGYTF